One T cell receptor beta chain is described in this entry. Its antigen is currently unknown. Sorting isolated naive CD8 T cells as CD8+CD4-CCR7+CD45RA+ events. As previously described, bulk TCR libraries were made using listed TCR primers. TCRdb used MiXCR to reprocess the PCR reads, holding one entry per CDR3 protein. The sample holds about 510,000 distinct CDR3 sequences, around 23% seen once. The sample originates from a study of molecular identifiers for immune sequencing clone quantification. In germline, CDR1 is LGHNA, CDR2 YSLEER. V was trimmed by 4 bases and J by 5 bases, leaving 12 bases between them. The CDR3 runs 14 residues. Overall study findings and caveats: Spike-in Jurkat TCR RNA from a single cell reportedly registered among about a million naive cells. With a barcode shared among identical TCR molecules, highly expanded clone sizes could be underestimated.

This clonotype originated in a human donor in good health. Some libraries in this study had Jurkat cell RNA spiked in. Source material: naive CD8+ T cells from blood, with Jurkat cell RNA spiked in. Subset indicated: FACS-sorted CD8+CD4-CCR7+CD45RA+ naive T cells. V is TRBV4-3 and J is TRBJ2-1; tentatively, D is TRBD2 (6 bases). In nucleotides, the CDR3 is TGCGCCAGCAGCCCGGGACTTTCCCACAATGAGCAGTTCTTC. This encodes CASSPGLSHNEQFF.